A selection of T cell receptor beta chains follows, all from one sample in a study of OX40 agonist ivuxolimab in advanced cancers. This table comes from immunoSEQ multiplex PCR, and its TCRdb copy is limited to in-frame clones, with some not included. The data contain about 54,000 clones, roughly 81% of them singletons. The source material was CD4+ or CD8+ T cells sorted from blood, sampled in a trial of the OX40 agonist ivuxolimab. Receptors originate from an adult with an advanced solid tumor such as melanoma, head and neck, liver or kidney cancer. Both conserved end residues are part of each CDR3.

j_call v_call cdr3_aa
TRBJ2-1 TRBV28 CASSLGLVNEQFF
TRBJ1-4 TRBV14 CASSRNFNEKLFF
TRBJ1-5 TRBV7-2 CASSFLTDYNQPQHF
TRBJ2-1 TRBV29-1 CSVDLVFYNEQFF
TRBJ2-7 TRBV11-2 CASSPINSGSGYEQYF
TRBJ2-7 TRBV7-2 CASSLVQGMYEQYF
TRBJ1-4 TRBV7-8 CASRRLNEKLFF
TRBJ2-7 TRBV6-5 CASSGPYEQYF
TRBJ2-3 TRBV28 CASRKDRDWSDTQYF
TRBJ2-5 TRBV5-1 CASSFSGTGGVETQYF
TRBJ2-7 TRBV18 CASSPLASGHEQYF
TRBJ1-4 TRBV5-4 CASSSQGRFGEKLFF
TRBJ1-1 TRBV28 CASSTRGGAAEAFF
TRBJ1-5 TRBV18 CASSDIYSNQPQHF
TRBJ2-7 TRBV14 CASSQDLPGASVEQYF
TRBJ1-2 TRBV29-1 CSVDQTGYGYTF
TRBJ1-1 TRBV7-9 CASSFSNTEAFF
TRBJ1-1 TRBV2 CASSEEKLNTEAFF
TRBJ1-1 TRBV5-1 CASSFKDMGTEAFF
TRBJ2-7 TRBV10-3 CAISDRQTTYEQYF
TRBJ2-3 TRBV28 CASSPTEVLTDTQYF
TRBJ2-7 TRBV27 CATKRGTTYEQYF
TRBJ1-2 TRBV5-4 CASSLTADGDYGYTF
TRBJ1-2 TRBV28 CASSLAVDGQGGGYTF
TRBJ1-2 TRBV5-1 CASSLRGGENYGYTF
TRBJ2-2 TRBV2 CASRPRTAAGELFF
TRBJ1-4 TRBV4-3 CASSLTGQGNEKLFF
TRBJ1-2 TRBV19 CASSMVLQITYGYTF
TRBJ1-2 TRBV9 CASSVDQINYGYTF
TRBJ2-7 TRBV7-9 CASSLRDRLYEQYF
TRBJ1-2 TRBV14 CASSQANGGSGYTF
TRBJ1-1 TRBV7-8 CASSPISPLPMNTEAFF
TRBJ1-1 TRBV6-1 CASSELGRMNTEAFF
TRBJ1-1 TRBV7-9 CASSLVGGNTEAFF
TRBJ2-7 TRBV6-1 CASSRTGRADYEQYF
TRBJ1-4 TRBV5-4 CASSSGTANVNEKLFF
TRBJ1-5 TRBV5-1 CASSLDSNQPQHF
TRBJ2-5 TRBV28 CASSSTGTQETQYF
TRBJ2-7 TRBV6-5 CASSKASGSYEQYF
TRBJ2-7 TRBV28 CASSSRYEQYF
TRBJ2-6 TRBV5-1 CASSSPGGLGANVLTF
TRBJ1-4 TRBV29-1 CSVGEGANRGREKLFF
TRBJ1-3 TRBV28 CASSFYGTGGNTIYF
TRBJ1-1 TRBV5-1 CASSPEGHGDTEAFF
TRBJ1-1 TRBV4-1 CASSQEGTGQAAFF
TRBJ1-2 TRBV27 CASSLISGLYGGYTF
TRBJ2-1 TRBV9 CASSEQVERGNEQFF
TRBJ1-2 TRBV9 CASSLGQGTVGYTF
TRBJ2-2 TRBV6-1 CASSPSGGTTGELFF
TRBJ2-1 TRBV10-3 CAISDGPPRNEQFF
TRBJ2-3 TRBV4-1 CASTRQREGTDTQYF
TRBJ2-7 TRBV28 CASSLRTGRYEQYF
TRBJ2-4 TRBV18 CASSPPITGGRDKNIQYF